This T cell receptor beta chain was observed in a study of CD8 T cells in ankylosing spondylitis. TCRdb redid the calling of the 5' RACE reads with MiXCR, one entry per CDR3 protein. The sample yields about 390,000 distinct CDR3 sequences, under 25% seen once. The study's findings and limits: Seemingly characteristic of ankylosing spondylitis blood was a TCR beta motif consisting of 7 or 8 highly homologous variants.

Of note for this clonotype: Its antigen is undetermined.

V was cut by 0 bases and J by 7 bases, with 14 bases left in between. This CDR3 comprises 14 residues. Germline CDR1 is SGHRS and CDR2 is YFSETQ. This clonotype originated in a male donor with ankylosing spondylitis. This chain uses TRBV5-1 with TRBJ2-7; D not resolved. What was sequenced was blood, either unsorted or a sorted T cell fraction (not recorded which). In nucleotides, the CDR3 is TGCGCCAGCAGCTTGGAAGCAGGCCCTCGGGAGCAGTACTTC. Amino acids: CASSLEAGPREQYF.